These 14 T cell receptor beta chains came from one sample sequenced in a study of cytomegalovirus exposure and HLA in healthy donors. With 60 Vbeta and 13 Jbeta primers, the PCR was carried out. Assay: immunoSEQ multiplex PCR; the TCRdb copy retains only in-frame clones and omits some. The repertoire has around 140,000 clones, roughly four fifths of them found once; the top ten carry more than 2.5%. The source material was PBMCs. The receptor set was obtained from a man younger than 35 in good health and CMV-seropositive.

V is TRBV11-2 and J is TRBJ2-1; TRBD2 aligns across 9 bases. The CDR3 is 17 residues long. Trimming took 3 bases from V and 2 from J; bases not matched to a gene: 8. Germline assignment: CDR1 SGHAT and CDR2 FQNNGV. In nucleotides, the CDR3 is TGTGCCAGCAGCTTGACTCTGCGGGAGGGTCCCTACAATGAGCAGTTCTTC. This translates into CASSLTLREGPYNEQFF.

The V call is TRBV7-9, the J call TRBJ2-3; D gene ambiguous. Germline V CDR1 and CDR2: SEHNR, FQNEAQ (reference sequence). This CDR3 spans 15 amino acids. Trimming removed 2 bases at V and 0 bases at J, with 9 bases between. CDR3 sequence: CASSLLATSTDTQYF. The CDR3 DNA reads TGTGCCAGCAGCTTATTGGCGACTAGCACAGATACGCAGTATTTT.

This clone was picked up a small number of times. The chain links TRBV27 to TRBJ1-2; maybe TRBD1 (5 bases). V dropped 11 bases and J dropped 6 bases, with 13 bases sitting between them. CDR3 length: 11 residues. Germline CDR1 MNHEY, CDR2 SMNVEV (reference sequence). DNA of the CDR3: TGTGCCCCAAGGAGGGGCGATGGCTACACCTTC. Encoded protein: CAPRRGDGYTF.

V and J are TRBV5-1 and TRBJ1-1; D not certain. Trimming took 0 bases from V and 0 from J, leaving 9 bases between them. CDR1 and CDR2 from the germline V gene are SGHRS and YFSETQ. CDR3 size: 15 residues. CDR3 DNA: TGCGCCAGCAGCTTGGTTGGGCAGATGAACACTGAAGCTTTCTTT. Its translation: CASSLVGQMNTEAFF.

The chain has TRBV5-1 and TRBJ2-5; D is uncertain. Trimming took 2 bases from V and 4 from J, leaving 9 bases between them. The length of the CDR3 is 13 residues. Germline V gene data show CDR1 as SGHRS and CDR2 as YFSETQ. CDR3 nucleotides: TGCGCCAGCAGCTTTTCGGTAAGAGAGACCCAGTACTTC. Its translation: CASSFSVRETQYF.

The CDR3 nucleotides read TGTGCCAGCAGCCCCGGGGGCGAGCAGTACTTC. Translated, it gives CASSPGGEQYF. The chain employs TRBV27 and TRBJ2-7; a possible D gene is TRBD2 (6 bases). This CDR3 comprises 11 residues. Germline loops: CDR1 MNHEY, CDR2 SMNVEV (reference sequence). V lost 6 bases and J 6 bases, leaving 9 bases between the germline ends.

This sequence joins TRBV28 and TRBJ1-5, with TRBD1 matching over 7 bases. The V gene's germline CDR1 is MDHEN and CDR2 SYDVKM. This CDR3 region has 15 residues. The ends lost 6 bases at V and 6 bases at J; junction bases unmatched: 11. The CDR3, as DNA: TGTGCCAGCAGCTCTCTTGGACAGGTCTTTCAGCCCCAGCATTTT. Encoded protein: CASSSLGQVFQPQHF.

The V call is TRBV5-1, the J call TRBJ2-3; tentative D call: TRBD1 (6 bases). CDR3 length: 15 residues. The ends were cut back, 3 bases at V and 0 bases at J, with 11 bases in the middle. Germline V gene lookup returns CDR1 SGHRS and CDR2 YFSETQ. The CDR3 DNA reads TGCGCCAGCAGCTATGGACAGACTAGCACAGATACGCAGTATTTT. It translates to CASSYGQTSTDTQYF.

For this clone: Germline is not matched at one junction end, which may reflect a read error. The chain is built from TRBV5-8 and TRBJ2-7; a weak D match, TRBD1 (5 bases). This CDR3 is 11 amino acids long. The germline V gene has CDR1 SGHTS and CDR2 YDEGEE. The CDR3 region is CASSRAGKGIF. DNA for the CDR3: TGTGCCAGCAGTAGGGCCGGCAAGGGGATCTTC.

CDR3 sequence: CASSEAPGNQPQHF. In DNA form, the CDR3 reads TGTGCCAGCAGTGAAGCCCCAGGCAATCAGCCCCAGCATTTT. The genes are TRBV6-1 and TRBJ1-5; D unclear. The CDR3 is made up of 14 amino acids. Germline CDR1 MNHNS, CDR2 SASEGT. Trimming pared 0 bases from V and 2 bases from J, leaving 5 bases between.

This clone showed up just a few times. V is TRBV6-5 and J is TRBJ1-5, with TRBD1 identical over 8 bases. The CDR3 is made up of 14 amino acids. V shed 6 bases and J 2 bases; nucleotides not matched to a gene: 3. Germline values: CDR1 MNHEY, CDR2 SVGAGI. CDR3 sequence: CASRPDRGNQPQHF. The DNA of the CDR3 is TGTGCCAGCAGGCCGGACAGGGGCAATCAGCCCCAGCATTTT.

There are a few counts of this clone. J is TRBJ2-2 and V is TRBV6-4; D may be TRBD1 (6 bases). The V end was cut by 0 bases, the J end by 6 bases, with 8 bases between. The CDR3 has 14 residues. Germline CDR1 MRHNA, CDR2 SNTAGT. CDR3 residues: CASSDSPGAGELFF. The CDR3 DNA follows: TGTGCCAGCAGTGACTCTCCAGGGGCCGGGGAGCTGTTTTTT.

Remarks on this clone: Different DNA sequences within this sample yield the same CDR3. This chain connects TRBV2 to TRBJ2-2; D remains unclear. CDR1 and CDR2 from the germline V gene are SNHLY and FYNNEI. This CDR3 has 13 amino acids. V gave up 4 bases and J gave up 2 bases, with 5 bases separating them. The CDR3 here is CASSGQNTGELFF. The CDR3 DNA reads as TGTGCCAGCAGTGGACAAAACACCGGGGAGCTGTTTTTT. Filled out from reference TRBV2 and TRBJ2-2, the complete variable domain reads EPEVTQTPSHQVTQMGQEVILRCVPISNHLYFYWYRQILGQKVEFLVSFYNNEISEKSEIFDDQFSVERPDGSNFTLKIRSTKLEDSAMYFCASSGQNTGELFFGEGSRLTVL.

The chain links TRBV19 to TRBJ2-1; 9 bases fit TRBD2. The CDR3 totals 14 residues. Germline trimming cut 7 bases from V and 14 bases from J; bases unmatched to any gene: 15. CDR1 and CDR2 from the germline V gene are LNHDA and SQIVND (reference sequence). The CDR3 DNA reads as TGTGCCAGTACCCCAGTTAGCGGGAGTGCGTACGAGTTCTTC. This codes for CASTPVSGSAYEFF. Based on the CDR3 plus reference TRBV19 and TRBJ2-1, the full variable domain is DGGITQSPKYLFRKEGQNVTLSCEQNLNHDAMYWYRQDPGQGLRLIYYSQIVNDFQKGDIAEGYSVSREKKESFPLTVTSAQKNPTAFYLCASTPVSGSAYEFFGPGTRLTVL.